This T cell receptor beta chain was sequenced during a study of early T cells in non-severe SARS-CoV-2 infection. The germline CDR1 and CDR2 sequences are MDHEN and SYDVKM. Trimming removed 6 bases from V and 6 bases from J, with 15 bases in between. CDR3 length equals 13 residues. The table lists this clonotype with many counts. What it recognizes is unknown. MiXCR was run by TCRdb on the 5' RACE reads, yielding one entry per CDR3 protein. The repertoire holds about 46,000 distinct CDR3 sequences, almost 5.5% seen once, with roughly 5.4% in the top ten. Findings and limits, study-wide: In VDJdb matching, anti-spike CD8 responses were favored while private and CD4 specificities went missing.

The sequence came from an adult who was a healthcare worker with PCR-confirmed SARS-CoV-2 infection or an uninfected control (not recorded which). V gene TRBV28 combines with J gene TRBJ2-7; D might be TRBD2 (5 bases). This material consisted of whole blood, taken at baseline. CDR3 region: CASRTTPGIEQYF. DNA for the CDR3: TGTGCCAGCAGGACCACCCCCGGGATCGAGCAGTACTTC.